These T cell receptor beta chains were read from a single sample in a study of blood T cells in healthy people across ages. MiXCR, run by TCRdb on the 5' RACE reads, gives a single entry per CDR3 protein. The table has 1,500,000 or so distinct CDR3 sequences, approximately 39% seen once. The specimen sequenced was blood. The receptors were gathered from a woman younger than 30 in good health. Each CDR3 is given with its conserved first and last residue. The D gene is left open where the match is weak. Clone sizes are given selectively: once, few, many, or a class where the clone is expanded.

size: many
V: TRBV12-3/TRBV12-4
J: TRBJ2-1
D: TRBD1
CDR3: CASRGGQGSYNEQFF
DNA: TGTGCCAGCAGGGGGGGACAGGGTTCCTACAATGAGCAGTTCTTC

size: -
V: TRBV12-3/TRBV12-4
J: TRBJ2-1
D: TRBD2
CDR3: CASSSLAGGDEQFF
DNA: TGTGCCAGCAGTTCGTTAGCGGGGGGAGATGAGCAGTTCTTC

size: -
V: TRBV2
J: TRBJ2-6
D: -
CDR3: CASSDWASGANVLTF
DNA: TGTGCCAGCAGTGATTGGGCCAGCGGGGCCAACGTCCTGACTTTC

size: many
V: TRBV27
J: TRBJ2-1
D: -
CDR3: CASSLSGRNEQFF
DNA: TGTGCCAGCAGTTTATCAGGGAGGAATGAGCAGTTCTTC

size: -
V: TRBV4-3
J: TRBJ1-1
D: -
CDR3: CASGQGTLWDSNTEAFF
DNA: TGCGCCAGCGGCCAAGGGACTCTGTGGGATTCGAACACTGAAGCTTTCTTT

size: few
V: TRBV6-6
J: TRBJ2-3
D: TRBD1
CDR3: CASSDRAGATDTQYF
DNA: TGTGCCAGCAGTGACAGGGCAGGGGCGACAGATACGCAGTATTTT

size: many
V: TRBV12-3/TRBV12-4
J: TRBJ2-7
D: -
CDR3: CASSYSDGAYEQYF
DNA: TGTGCCAGCAGTTATTCTGACGGAGCCTACGAGCAGTACTTC

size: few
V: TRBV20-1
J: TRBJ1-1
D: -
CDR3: CSALGPGTEAFF
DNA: TGCAGTGCCCTAGGACCCGGAACTGAAGCTTTCTTT

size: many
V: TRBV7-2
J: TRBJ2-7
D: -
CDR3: CASSVQGSYEQYF
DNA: TGTGCCAGCAGTGTACAGGGTTCCTACGAGCAGTACTTC

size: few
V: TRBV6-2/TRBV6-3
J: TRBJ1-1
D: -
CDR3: CASSGLVTEAFF
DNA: TGTGCCAGCAGTGGACTAGTGACTGAAGCTTTCTTT

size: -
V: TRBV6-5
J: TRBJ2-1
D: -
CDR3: CASSYGTWGKEQFF
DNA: TGTGCCAGCAGTTACGGGACTTGGGGAAAGGAGCAGTTCTTC

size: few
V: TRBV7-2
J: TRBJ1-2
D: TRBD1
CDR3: CASSPQGHRGYTF
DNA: TGTGCCAGCAGCCCACAGGGGCACAGGGGCTACACCTTC

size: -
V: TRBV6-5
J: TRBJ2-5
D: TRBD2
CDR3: CASSYLLAGSQETQYF
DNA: TGTGCCAGCAGTTACTTACTAGCGGGGTCCCAAGAGACCCAGTACTTC

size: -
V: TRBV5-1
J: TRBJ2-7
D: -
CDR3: CASSPGTDFYEQYF
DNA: TGCGCCAGCAGCCCCGGGACGGATTTCTACGAGCAGTACTTC

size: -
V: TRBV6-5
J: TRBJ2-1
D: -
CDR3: CASSYYNRGNNEQFF
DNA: TGTGCCAGCAGTTACTATAACAGAGGAAACAATGAGCAGTTCTTC

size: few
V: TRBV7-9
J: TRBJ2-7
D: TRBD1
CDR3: CASSPRTGQGSYEQYF
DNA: TGTGCCAGCAGCCCCCGGACAGGACAGGGAAGCTACGAGCAGTACTTC

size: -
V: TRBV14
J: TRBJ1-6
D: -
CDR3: CASSQGWVPSPLHF
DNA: TGTGCCAGCAGCCAAGGTTGGGTTCCTTCACCCCTCCACTTT

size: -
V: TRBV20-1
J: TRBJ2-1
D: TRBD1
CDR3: CSARVTGQLYNEQFF
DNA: TGCAGTGCTAGAGTAACGGGACAGCTCTACAATGAGCAGTTCTTC

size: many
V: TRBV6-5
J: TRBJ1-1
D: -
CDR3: CASRGMTEAFF
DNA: TGTGCCAGCAGGGGTATGACTGAAGCTTTCTTT

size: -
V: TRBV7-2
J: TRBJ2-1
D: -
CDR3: CVSSPRKGGEAMHEQFF
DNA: TGTGTCAGCAGCCCTCGGAAGGGCGGGGAGGCAATGCATGAGCAGTTCTTC

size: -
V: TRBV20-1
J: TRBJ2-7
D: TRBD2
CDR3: CSARAGRTSGYEQYF
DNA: TGCAGTGCTAGGGCGGGGCGGACTAGCGGCTACGAGCAGTACTTC

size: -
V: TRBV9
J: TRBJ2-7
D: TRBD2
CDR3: CASSVNRPGGFSSYEQYF
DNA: TGTGCCAGCAGCGTAAACCGCCCCGGGGGGTTTAGCTCCTACGAGCAGTACTTC

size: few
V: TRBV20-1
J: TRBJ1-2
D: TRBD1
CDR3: CSASETGNNYGYTF
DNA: TGCAGTGCTAGTGAGACAGGGAATAACTATGGCTACACCTTC

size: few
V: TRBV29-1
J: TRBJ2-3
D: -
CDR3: CSVEDPADTQYF
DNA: TGCAGCGTTGAAGATCCAGCAGATACGCAGTATTTT

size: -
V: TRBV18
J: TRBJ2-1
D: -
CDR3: CASSLQGGHSYNEQFF
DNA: TGTGCCAGCTCACTACAGGGGGGGCACTCCTACAATGAGCAGTTCTTC

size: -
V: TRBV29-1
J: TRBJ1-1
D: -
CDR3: CSGEETPNTEAFF
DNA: TGCAGCGGTGAGGAAACCCCGAACACTGAAGCTTTCTTT

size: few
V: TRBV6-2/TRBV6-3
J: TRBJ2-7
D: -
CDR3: CASSFLTSYEQYF
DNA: TGTGCCAGCAGTTTCCTGACCAGCTACGAGCAGTACTTC

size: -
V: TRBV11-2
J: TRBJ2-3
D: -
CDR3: CASTEGGWADTQYF
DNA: TGTGCCAGCACCGAAGGGGGGTGGGCAGATACGCAGTATTTT

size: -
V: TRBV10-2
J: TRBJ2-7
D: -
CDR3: CASSDEDPSYEQYF
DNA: TGCGCCAGCAGTGATGAGGACCCGTCCTACGAGCAGTACTTC

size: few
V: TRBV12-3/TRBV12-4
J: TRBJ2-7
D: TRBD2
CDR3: CASTFSGGGSYNEQYF
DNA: TGTGCCAGCACCTTTAGCGGGGGGGGCTCCTACAATGAGCAGTACTTC

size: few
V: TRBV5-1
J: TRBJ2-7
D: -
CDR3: CASSLIPFYEQYF
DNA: TGCGCCAGCAGCTTGATTCCATTCTACGAGCAGTACTTC

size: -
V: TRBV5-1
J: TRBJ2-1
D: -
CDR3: CASSFSGFESDEQFF
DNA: TGCGCCAGCAGCTTTAGTGGGTTCGAGTCTGATGAGCAGTTCTTC

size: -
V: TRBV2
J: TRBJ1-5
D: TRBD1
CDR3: CASRPGTGGTLRNQPQHF
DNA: TGTGCCAGCAGGCCCGGGACAGGGGGTACCCTCCGGAATCAGCCCCAGCATTTT

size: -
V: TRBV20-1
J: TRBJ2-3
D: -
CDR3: CSAPDRRADTQYF
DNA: TGCAGTGCCCCCGACCGCAGGGCGGATACGCAGTATTTT

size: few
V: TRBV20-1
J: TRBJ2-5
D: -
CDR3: CSAREAGPETQYF
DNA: TGCAGTGCTAGAGAGGCGGGGCCCGAGACCCAGTACTTC

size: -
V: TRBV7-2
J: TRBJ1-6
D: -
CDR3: CASSLTSLDSPLHF
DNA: TGTGCCAGCAGCTTAACCTCCCTTGATTCACCCCTCCACTTT

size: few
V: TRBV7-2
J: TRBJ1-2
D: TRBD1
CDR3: CASSYPGQGGGYTF
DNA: TGTGCCAGCAGCTATCCGGGACAGGGGGGGGGCTACACCTTC

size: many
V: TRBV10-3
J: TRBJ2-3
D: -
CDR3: CAISGRDTQYF
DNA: TGTGCCATCAGTGGCCGGGATACGCAGTATTTT

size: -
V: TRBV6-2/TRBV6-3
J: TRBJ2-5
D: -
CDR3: CASSNPGQETQYF
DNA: TGTGCCAGCAGCAACCCGGGGCAAGAGACCCAGTACTTC

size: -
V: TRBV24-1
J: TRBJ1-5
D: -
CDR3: CATSYGSQPQHF
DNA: TGTGCCACCAGTTACGGGAGTCAGCCTCAGCATTTT

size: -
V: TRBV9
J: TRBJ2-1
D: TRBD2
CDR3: CASSEASGDHNEQFF
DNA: TGTGCCAGCAGCGAGGCTAGCGGGGACCACAATGAGCAGTTCTTC

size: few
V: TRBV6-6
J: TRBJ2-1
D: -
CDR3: CASSGTAGRNEQFF
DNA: TGTGCCAGCAGTGGTACTGCGGGAAGGAATGAGCAGTTCTTC

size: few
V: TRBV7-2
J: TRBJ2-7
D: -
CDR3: CASSLGQGPVKEQYF
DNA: TGTGCCAGCAGCTTAGGTCAGGGGCCTGTCAAGGAGCAGTACTTC

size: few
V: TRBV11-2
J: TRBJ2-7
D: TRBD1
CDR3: CASSKDRGRSFYEQYF
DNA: TGTGCCAGCAGCAAGGACAGGGGAAGAAGTTTCTACGAGCAGTACTTC

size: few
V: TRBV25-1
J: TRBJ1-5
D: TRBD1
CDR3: CASSADRGGSNQPQHF
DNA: TGTGCCAGCAGTGCGGACAGGGGAGGGAGCAATCAGCCCCAGCATTTT

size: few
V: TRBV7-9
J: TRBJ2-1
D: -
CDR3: CASSSPIRQVGYNEQFF
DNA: TGTGCCAGCAGCTCGCCAATTAGGCAGGTCGGTTATAATGAGCAGTTCTTC

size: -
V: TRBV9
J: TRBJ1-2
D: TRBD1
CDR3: CAGGQGVYGYTF
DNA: TGTGCCGGCGGACAGGGGGTCTATGGCTACACCTTC

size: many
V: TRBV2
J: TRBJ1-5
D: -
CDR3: CASSVEYNQPQHF
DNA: TGTGCCAGCAGTGTGGAGTATAATCAGCCCCAGCATTTT

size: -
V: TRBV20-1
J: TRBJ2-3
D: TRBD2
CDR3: CSASGLAGGPYTDTQYF
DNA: TGCAGTGCTAGTGGGCTAGCGGGAGGGCCCTACACAGATACGCAGTATTTT

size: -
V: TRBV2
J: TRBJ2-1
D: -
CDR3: CASSLSQGDEQFF
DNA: TGTGCCAGCAGTTTATCACAGGGCGATGAGCAGTTCTTC

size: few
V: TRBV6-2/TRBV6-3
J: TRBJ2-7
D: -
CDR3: CASSWDSRSSYEQYF
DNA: TGTGCCAGCAGCTGGGACTCCCGAAGCTCCTACGAGCAGTACTTC

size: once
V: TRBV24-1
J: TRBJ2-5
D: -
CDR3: CATSDFGETLYF
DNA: TGTGCCACCAGTGATTTTGGAGAGACCCTGTACTTC

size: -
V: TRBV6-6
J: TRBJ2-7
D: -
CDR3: CASSPLGAAGGYEQYF
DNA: TGTGCCAGCAGTCCGCTGGGCGCGGCCGGGGGTTACGAGCAGTACTTC